This T cell receptor (beta chain) stems from a study of T cells in Graves' hyperthyroidism and ophthalmopathy. This clonotype was seen repeatedly, ten times or more. V lost 6 bases to trimming and J lost 7 bases, with 18 bases between them. Looked up from germline, CDR1 is DFQATT and CDR2 is SNEGSKA (reference sequence). The CDR3 spans 13 residues. The investigators amplified TCR beta CDR3 regions from RNA transcripts. In the first-round RT-PCR of the TCR CDR3, the HTBI primer set was used. Each CDR3 protein is one row after TCRdb ran MiXCR on the multiplex PCR reads. The table lists a few hundred thousand distinct CDR3 sequences, approximately 44% of them singletons.

The sequence derives from an adult woman with Graves' disease, either hyperthyroidism or ophthalmopathy (not recorded which). The sequenced material came from peripheral blood or thyroid tissue (not recorded which). V gene TRBV20-1 combines with J gene TRBJ2-5, with a possible D match to TRBD2 (6 bases). The CDR3 DNA sequence: TGCAGTGCAGACGGGACTGCCCCTCTGACCCAGTACTTC. As protein: CSADGTAPLTQYF.